A selection of T cell receptor beta chains follows, all from one sample in a study of blood T cells in healthy people across ages. TCRdb re-called the 5' RACE reads with MiXCR, one entry per CDR3 protein. The data contain approximately 900,000 distinct CDR3 sequences, 25% to 30% of them singletons. This sample was shared with a second study, whose subject was T cells of mothers and their children.

The sequenced sample was blood. These receptors were taken from a woman aged 40-49 years in good health. Each CDR3 is given with its conserved first and last residue. D genes are given only for firm matches. Where a row states a size, it is once, few, many or the class of an expanded clone; other rows omit it.

abundance	v_gene	j_gene	d_gene	CDR3nt	CDR3aa
NA	TRBV27	TRBJ2-3	TRBD2	TGTGCCAGCAGTTTTCAGGGTTTAGCGGGAGGTACAGATACGCAGTATTTT	CASSFQGLAGGTDTQYF
few	TRBV24-1	TRBJ1-2	NA	TGTGCCACCAGTGATCCTGACAGGTTCTATGGCTACACCTTC	CATSDPDRFYGYTF
NA	TRBV2	TRBJ1-2	NA	TGTGCCAGCAGTGAAGTGGGGTACGGCTATGGCTACACCTTC	CASSEVGYGYGYTF
NA	TRBV6-1	TRBJ2-7	TRBD2	TGTGCCAGCAGGACTAGCGGGGAGACCTACGAGCAGTACTTC	CASRTSGETYEQYF
few	TRBV6-2/TRBV6-3	TRBJ1-1	NA	NA	CASSSSRDRVVDTEAFF
few	TRBV7-2	TRBJ1-6	TRBD1	TGTGCCAGCAGCTCTCCGGGACAGGCCTTCTCCTATAATTCACCCCTCCACTTT	CASSSPGQAFSYNSPLHF
NA	TRBV7-9	TRBJ2-2	NA	TGTGCCAGCAGCTTAATGGCGAACACCGGGGAGCGGTTTTTT	CASSLMANTGERFF
few	TRBV6-2/TRBV6-3	TRBJ1-2	NA	TGTGCCAGCAGTTGGGGCACGACCTATGGCTACACCTTC	CASSWGTTYGYTF
NA	TRBV5-5	TRBJ1-6	NA	TGTGCCAGCAGTTTTCCCGCTGGGATCTCCTATAATTCACCCCTCCACTTT	CASSFPAGISYNSPLHF
few	TRBV4-1	TRBJ1-1	NA	TGCGCCAGCAGCCAAACTTCCTCAGCGAACACTGAAGCTTTCTTT	CASSQTSSANTEAFF
NA	TRBV5-6	TRBJ1-3	NA	TGTGCCAGCAGCTTTAAGGACACCTTCTCTGGAAACACCATATATTTT	CASSFKDTFSGNTIYF
NA	TRBV3-1	TRBJ2-2	TRBD1	TGTGCCAGCAGCCACTCGGGACAGGGGGCCCTCAGCGGGGAGCTGTTTTTT	CASSHSGQGALSGELFF
few	TRBV12-3/TRBV12-4	TRBJ2-7	TRBD2	TGTGCCAGCATGACTAGCGGGATTTACGAGCAGTACTTC	CASMTSGIYEQYF
NA	TRBV7-9	TRBJ1-1	NA	TGTGCCAGCGGGCGAGGACCAGAGAACACTGAAGCTTTCTTT	CASGRGPENTEAFF
many	TRBV6-1	TRBJ2-7	NA	TGTGCCAGCAGTGAAGTACAGTCCTACGAGCAGTACTTC	CASSEVQSYEQYF
NA	TRBV20-1	TRBJ2-1	TRBD2	TGCAGTGCTAGCCAAGGCGGGGGGGGTAATGAGCAGTTCTTC	CSASQGGGGNEQFF
few	TRBV2	TRBJ1-5	NA	TGTGCCAGCAGTGAAGAAGGGGATCAGCCCCAGCATTTT	CASSEEGDQPQHF
NA	TRBV20-1	TRBJ2-7	NA	TGCAGTGCTAGTTCCGAGAGAAGTCGGCTCTACGAGCAGTACTTC	CSASSERSRLYEQYF
NA	TRBV28	TRBJ1-3	NA	TGTGCCAGCAAAGGCCCCTCTGGAAACACCATATATTTT	CASKGPSGNTIYF
NA	TRBV5-1	TRBJ1-2	NA	TGCGCCAGCAGCTCGGAAGGACAGAGGCTCTATGGCTACACCTTC	CASSSEGQRLYGYTF
few	TRBV5-1	TRBJ1-1	NA	TGCGCCAGCAGCTTGGCCTTAGGGAAGACTGAAGCTTTCTTT	CASSLALGKTEAFF
NA	TRBV20-1	TRBJ2-7	NA	TGCAGTGCTAGCAATCCTCCCGAGCAGTACTTC	CSASNPPEQYF
NA	TRBV5-1	TRBJ2-2	NA	TGCGCCAGCAGCTCCCCAGGGCGGGGCGGGGAGCTGTTTTTT	CASSSPGRGGELFF
NA	TRBV3-1	TRBJ2-5	NA	TGTGCCAGCAGCCAAGATTTGACCGCCGTCCAAGAGACCCAGTACTTC	CASSQDLTAVQETQYF
NA	TRBV5-1	TRBJ2-1	NA	TGCGCCAGCAGCTGGTCGGGGGACTCCTACAATGAGCAGTTCTTC	CASSWSGDSYNEQFF
many	TRBV7-2	TRBJ2-1	TRBD1	TGTGCCAGCAGCTTAATCTCTGGGACAGGGTACAATGAGCAGTTCTTC	CASSLISGTGYNEQFF
many	TRBV11-3	TRBJ2-1	NA	TGTGCCAGCAGCTTCCGACAGGCGTCCTTGAGTGAGCAGTTCTTC	CASSFRQASLSEQFF
NA	TRBV28	TRBJ1-4	NA	TGTGCCAGCACCTATGAGGGGAATGAAAAACTGTTTTTT	CASTYEGNEKLFF
few	TRBV7-3	TRBJ2-3	NA	TGTGCCAGCAGCTTGGGCTCCTCCTCAGATACGCAGTATTTT	CASSLGSSSDTQYF
NA	TRBV7-2	TRBJ1-6	NA	TGTGCCAGCAGCGCCGCAGGGGTGTGGAATTCACCCCTCCACTTT	CASSAAGVWNSPLHF
many	TRBV12-3/TRBV12-4	TRBJ1-6	NA	TGTGCCAGCAGTCCGGGGACCGGGCCGCGGTATTCACCCCTCCACTTT	CASSPGTGPRYSPLHF
NA	TRBV28	TRBJ2-3	NA	TGTGCCAGCACCGTTGGCCGCACAGATACGCAGTATTTT	CASTVGRTDTQYF
NA	TRBV7-2	TRBJ1-1	TRBD1	TGTGCCAGCAGCTTATATTGGGACAGGGCATCAATGAACACTGAAGCTTTCTTT	CASSLYWDRASMNTEAFF
NA	TRBV5-1	TRBJ2-1	TRBD1	TGCGCCAGCAGCACTGGGACAGGGCCATCGAATGAGCAGTTCTTC	CASSTGTGPSNEQFF
NA	TRBV24-1	TRBJ2-1	NA	TGTGCCACCAGTGACCCGGGACTCGCCTACAGTGAGCAGTTCTTC	CATSDPGLAYSEQFF
NA	TRBV20-1	TRBJ2-2	TRBD2	TGCAGTGCTAGGGGACTAGCGGCCGGGACCGGGGAGCTGTTTTTT	CSARGLAAGTGELFF
few	TRBV7-2	TRBJ2-1	NA	TGTGCCAGCAGCGTACAGGTTGGTTCCTACAATGAGCAGTTCTTC	CASSVQVGSYNEQFF
few	TRBV5-6	TRBJ1-2	NA	TGTGCCAGCAGCTTGGGGCTAAGCGACGGCCCAAGCTACACCTTC	CASSLGLSDGPSYTF
NA	TRBV12-3/TRBV12-4	TRBJ2-1	TRBD2	TGTGCCAGCGCCTCCGGGACTAGCATGTCGAATGAGCAGTTCTTC	CASASGTSMSNEQFF
NA	TRBV6-5	TRBJ1-2	NA	TGTGCCATCTCGTTAGAGCGGAACTATGGCTACACCTTC	CAISLERNYGYTF
NA	TRBV5-5	TRBJ2-5	NA	TGTGCCAGCAGCTTTCAAACTAGCTTATTAGAGACCAAGTACTTC	CASSFQTSLLETKYF
NA	TRBV5-1	TRBJ2-1	TRBD1	TGCGCCAGCAGCTTGATGGGACAGGACTCCTACAATGAGCAGTTCTTC	CASSLMGQDSYNEQFF
NA	TRBV7-2	TRBJ2-1	TRBD1	TGTGCCAGCAGCCGGGACAGAATAAACAATGAGCAGTTCTTC	CASSRDRINNEQFF
many	TRBV19	TRBJ1-5	NA	TGTGCCAGTAGTATGGGGGAAGGAATTAGCAATCAGCCCCAGCATTTT	CASSMGEGISNQPQHF
many	TRBV5-1	TRBJ2-7	NA	TGCGCCAGCAGCTTGGGCATAGACAGTCGAGCCTACGAGCAGTACTTC	CASSLGIDSRAYEQYF
few	TRBV5-1	TRBJ2-3	TRBD2	TGCGCCAGCAGCTCGCCACCGGGACTAATCACAGATACGCAGTATTTT	CASSSPPGLITDTQYF
NA	TRBV12-3/TRBV12-4	TRBJ1-1	TRBD1	TGTGCCAGCAGTTTACCCTTTGACAGGGGTGGCACTGAAGCTTTCTTT	CASSLPFDRGGTEAFF
many	TRBV7-2	TRBJ2-1	NA	TGTGCCAGCAGCCTAGCCATTCAATACAATGAGCAGTTCTTC	CASSLAIQYNEQFF
NA	TRBV5-6	TRBJ2-7	TRBD1	TGTGCCAGCAGCCCCGATGGGACAGGGTCCCACGAGCAGTACTTC	CASSPDGTGSHEQYF
many	TRBV5-5	TRBJ2-1	NA	TGTGCCAGCAGCCTTACCTCTTCCGGGGGCAAATACAATGAGCAGTTCTTC	CASSLTSSGGKYNEQFF
many	TRBV5-1	TRBJ2-3	NA	TGTGCCAGCAGCCCGCAGGGAGATACGCAGTATTTT	CASSPQGDTQYF
many	TRBV11-3	TRBJ2-5	NA	TGTGCCAGCAGCTTAGTAGGGGGGGCTGCTAGCGGTGACTCAGAGACCCAGTACTTC	CASSLVGGAASGDSETQYF
many	TRBV11-1	TRBJ2-3	NA	TGTGCCAGCAGCAATGATGGCTCACTATCCACAGATACGCAGTATTTT	CASSNDGSLSTDTQYF
few	TRBV25-1	TRBJ1-5	NA	TGTGCCAGCACCCCGTGGAGACACTATAGCAATCAGCCCCAGCATTTT	CASTPWRHYSNQPQHF
once	TRBV7-9	TRBJ1-2	TRBD1	TGTGCCAGCAGACAGGGGGACTCAGGCTATGGCTACACCTTC	CASRQGDSGYGYTF
NA	TRBV10-2	TRBJ1-6	NA	TGCGCCAGCAGTGAACTCCACCTGGATGCCCTCCACTTT	CASSELHLDALHF
many	TRBV7-2	TRBJ1-2	TRBD1	TGTGCCAGCAGCCCCGGGACAGCTGGCTACACCTTC	CASSPGTAGYTF